This T cell receptor beta chain was sequenced in a study of blood T cell repertoires in COVID-19. The junction had 8 bases not matched to a gene; V was cut back by 6 bases and J by 4 bases. Germline values: CDR1 MDHEN, CDR2 SYDVKM. CDR3 length: 15 residues. Measured with immunoSEQ multiplex PCR; TCRdb has only the in-frame clones, and not every one. The data show roughly 120,000 clones, about 85% seen once. Input material: peripheral blood. The receptor was isolated from a man aged 35 to 55 with acute or convalescent COVID-19. The V call is TRBV28, the J call TRBJ1-2, with 10 bases matching TRBD1. CDR3 nucleotides: TGTGCCAGCAGAGGGGACAGGGGATTCTCCTATGGCTACACCTTC. Amino acids: CASRGDRGFSYGYTF.